These T cell receptor beta chains were read from a single sample in a study of HIV-infected patients and healthy controls. TCRdb re-analysed the 5' RACE reads in MiXCR, keeping a single row per CDR3 protein. This sample has 18,000 or so distinct CDR3 sequences, with 12% found just once. The sequenced material came from blood. Receptor source: an adult in good health. The CDR3 runs from the conserved cysteine through the conserved F or W. The order of the fields is clone size, V gene, D gene, J gene, CDR3 protein, CDR3 DNA. D genes are given only for firm matches. Clone size appears in some rows only: once, few, many, or a class for an expanded clone.

>many|TRBV7-8|NA|TRBJ2-3
CASSLAGGFTDTQYF
TGTGCCAGCAGCTTAGCCGGGGGATTTACAGATACGCAGTATTTT
>few|TRBV6-5|NA|TRBJ2-4
CASSRRIAKNIQYF
TGTGCCAGCAGTCGTAGGATAGCCAAAAACATTCAGTACTTC
>NA|TRBV4-3|TRBD1|TRBJ1-1
CASSQDLAGGANTEAFF
TGCGCCAGCAGCCAAGATTTGGCAGGGGGCGCGAACACTGAAGCTTTCTTT
>many|TRBV20-1|NA|TRBJ2-3
CSAPRAGGDTQYF
TGCAGTGCTCCTCGGGCCGGTGGAGATACGCAGTATTTT
>NA|TRBV11-2|NA|TRBJ2-3
CASSLGISSSTDTQYF
TGTGCCAGCAGCTTAGGGATATCCTCTAGCACAGATACGCAGTATTTT
>few|TRBV5-4|NA|TRBJ2-1
CASFSRGTYNEQFF
TGTGCCTCATTTTCAAGGGGTACCTACAATGAGCAGTTCTTC
>many|TRBV20-1|NA|TRBJ2-3
CSASRTRARTSTDTQYF
TGCAGTGCTAGTAGAACCAGGGCTCGAACGAGCACAGATACGCAGTATTTT
>many|TRBV20-1|TRBD1|TRBJ2-2
CSPQGAGTGELFF
TGTTCGCCCCAGGGGGCAGGCACCGGGGAGCTGTTTTTT
>many|TRBV4-2|NA|TRBJ1-2
CASSQGDSPGNYGYTF
TGTGCCAGCAGCCAAGGGGACTCCCCCGGCAACTATGGCTACACCTTC
>NA|TRBV7-9|NA|TRBJ2-3
CASSLAEGTSTDTQYF
TGTGCCAGCAGCTTAGCAGAAGGGACTAGCACAGATACGCAGTATTTT
>NA|TRBV4-3|NA|TRBJ2-7
CASSQDQSYEQYF
TGCGCCAGCAGCCAAGATCAAAGCTACGAGCAGTACTTC
>medium-sized|TRBV3-1|NA|TRBJ2-5
CASMYGGKETQYF
TGTGCCAGCATGTATGGGGGGAAAGAGACCCAGTACTTC
>many|TRBV2|NA|TRBJ1-1
CASKTETEAFF
TGTGCCAGCAAGACAGAGACTGAAGCTTTCTTT
>NA|TRBV19|NA|TRBJ1-2
CASRGGNYGYTF
TGTGCCAGTAGGGGCGGAAATTATGGCTACACCTTC
>many|TRBV7-2|NA|TRBJ2-7
CASSSGYANEQYF
TGTGCCAGCAGCTCAGGTTACGCCAACGAGCAGTACTTC
>many|TRBV20-1|NA|TRBJ1-6
CSAREGANRNSPLHF
TGCAGTGCTAGAGAAGGGGCAAATCGGAATTCACCCCTCCACTTT
>medium-sized|TRBV5-1|NA|TRBJ1-1
CASSLLLGTEAFF
TGCGCCAGCAGCTTGTTGCTGGGAACTGAAGCTTTCTTT
>many|TRBV7-2|NA|TRBJ1-3
CASSLQNPSSGNTIYF
TGTGCCAGCAGCTTACAAAACCCGAGTTCTGGAAACACCATATATTTT
>medium-sized|TRBV2|NA|TRBJ1-2
CASRPAANYGYTF
TGTGCCAGCAGGCCGGCGGCTAACTATGGCTACACCTTC
>many|TRBV9|TRBD2|TRBJ2-1
CASSVGVAGGENEQFF
TGTGCCAGCAGCGTAGGGGTAGCGGGGGGAGAGAATGAGCAGTTCTTC
>many|TRBV7-8|NA|TRBJ1-1
CASSSWGKYMNTEAFF
TGTGCCAGCAGCTCATGGGGCAAATACATGAACACTGAAGCTTTCTTT
>few|TRBV18|NA|TRBJ1-5
CATQDSGNQPQHF
TGTGCCACCCAAGACAGCGGCAATCAGCCCCAGCATTTT
>medium-sized|TRBV7-2|TRBD1|TRBJ2-6
CASSRDSNSGANVLTF
TGTGCCAGCAGCCGGGACAGTAACTCTGGGGCCAACGTCCTGACTTTC
>many|TRBV29-1|NA|TRBJ2-2
CSVRASGHGELFF
TGCAGCGTTCGGGCTTCAGGGCACGGGGAGCTGTTTTTT
>NA|TRBV28|NA|TRBJ2-7
CASSLGASYEQYF
TGTGCCAGCAGTTTGGGGGCGTCCTACGAGCAGTACTTC
>once|TRBV5-1|NA|TRBJ2-3
CTSSGTEWADTQYF
TGCACCAGCAGCGGGACAGAATGGGCAGATACGCAGTATTTT
>many|TRBV20-1|NA|TRBJ1-2
CSASSDGWGYTF
TGCAGTGCTAGTTCCGATGGCTGGGGCTACACCTTC
>medium-sized|TRBV7-2|TRBD2|TRBJ2-5
CASSWGSSGVGETQYF
TGTGCCAGCAGCTGGGGAAGTAGCGGGGTAGGGGAGACCCAGTACTTC